One sample yielded the 28 T cell receptor beta chains listed below, sequenced in a study of blood T cell repertoires in COVID-19. Libraries were prepared by immunoSEQ multiplex PCR; TCRdb keeps only in-frame clonotypes and omits some of them. The sample shows tens of thousands of clones, 65% to 85% of them seen only once. Material for sequencing was peripheral blood. All receptors come from an elderly man with active or convalescent COVID-19.

This clone was seen just once. Within the sample, other DNA sequences also encode this same CDR3. The rearrangement uses TRBV5-1 and TRBJ2-1; TRBD2 aligns across 8 bases. The CDR3 runs to 15 residues. With V trimmed by 0 bases and J by 4 bases, 3 bases remained unmatched. Germline CDR1 is SGHRS and CDR2 is YFSETQ. The CDR3 nucleotides read TGCGCCAGCAGCTTGGAATTAGCGGGGTACAATGAGCAGTTCTTC. It encodes CASSLELAGYNEQFF.

The chain recombines TRBV11-2 with TRBJ2-6; 7 nucleotides agree with TRBD1. Germline V lookup: CDR1 SGHAT, CDR2 FQNNGV. The CDR3 is 19 amino acids. J was trimmed by 2 bases and V by 1 base; bases with no gene match: 11. CDR3 sequence (DNA): TGTGCCAGCAGCTTAGTTTTCGGACAGGTCGGGGCTGGGGCCAACGTCCTGACTTTC. Translated: CASSLVFGQVGAGANVLTF.

This chain links TRBV6-5 with TRBJ1-2; D perhaps matches TRBD1 (6 bases). The V gene's germline CDR1 is MNHEY and CDR2 SVGAGI. This CDR3 has 16 amino acids. Trimming left V 0 bases short and J 8 bases short, with 19 bases between. In nucleotides, the CDR3 is TGTGCCAGCAGTTACTCGATTACAGGGAGATCGAGGGGCTACACCTTC. Translated: CASSYSITGRSRGYTF.

The gene calls are TRBV2 and TRBJ1-4, with TRBD1 as a possible D gene (6 bases). The CDR3 has 14 amino acids. Germline V gene sequence: CDR1 SNHLY, CDR2 FYNNEI. Trimming stripped 3 bases from V and 8 bases from J, with 13 bases between. The DNA of the CDR3 is TGTGCCAGCAGTGAGGGGGGGGCGACAGAAAAACTGTTTTTT. Encoded protein: CASSEGGATEKLFF.

The chain links TRBV19 to TRBJ2-5; 7 bases are shared with TRBD2. With V trimmed by 1 base and J by 5 bases, 7 bases remained unmatched. In germline, CDR1 is LNHDA, CDR2 SQIVND (reference sequence). There are 15 residues in the CDR3. The CDR3 DNA follows: TGTGCCAGTAGTATAGGAGGGCGGCGGGGGGAGACCCAGTACTTC. It codes for CASSIGGRRGETQYF.

The V and J genes are TRBV15 and TRBJ2-1, with 8 bases identical to TRBD2. The J segment lost 9 bases and the V segment lost 1 base, leaving 8 bases of the junction unmatched. Germline CDR1 LNHNV, CDR2 YYDKDF (reference sequence). The CDR3 is 15 amino acids. The CDR3 spells CATSRVSGSRSEQFF. The CDR3 nucleotides read TGTGCCACCAGCAGAGTCAGCGGGAGTCGTTCTGAGCAGTTCTTC.

This sequence joins TRBV5-1 and TRBJ2-3, with 10 bases that match TRBD2. The germline CDR1 and CDR2 sequences are SGHRS and YFSETQ. J gave up 2 bases and V 4 bases, and 7 bases lay outside the gene matches. The CDR3 sequence is 16 residues long. CDR3 residues: CASSAGTSEITDTQYF. The CDR3 DNA reads as TGCGCCAGCAGCGCCGGGACTAGCGAAATCACAGATACGCAGTATTTT.

The genes are TRBV7-8 and TRBJ2-7; D might be TRBD2 (5 bases). The germline V gene has CDR1 SGHVS and CDR2 FQNEAQ. The CDR3 consists of 12 residues. Trimming stripped 3 bases from V and 6 bases from J, with 9 bases between. The CDR3 DNA follows: TGTGCCAGCAGCTTCGGGGAGCGCGAGCAGTACTTC. As protein: CASSFGEREQYF.

The V gene is TRBV6-2 or TRBV6-3, the J gene TRBJ1-1; D gene unclear. The CDR3 runs 14 residues. Germline CDR1 MNHEY, CDR2 SVGEGT. Trimming took off 5 bases at V and 0 bases at J, with 10 bases between the two ends. CDR3 loop: CASSKRAMNTEAFF. The CDR3 region has the DNA TGTGCCAGCAGTAAGAGAGCTATGAACACTGAAGCTTTCTTT.

The chain uses TRBV19 and TRBJ2-3; 7 bases line up with TRBD1. Unmatched junction bases numbered 3, after V lost 2 bases and J lost 4 bases. Germline V CDR1 and CDR2: LNHDA, SQIVND (reference sequence). CDR3 length: 14 residues. The CDR3 region is CASSIQTGPDTQYF. CDR3 nucleotide sequence: TGTGCCAGTAGTATACAGACAGGGCCAGATACGCAGTATTTT.

CDR3 amino acids: CASSQGTGAYEQYF. The CDR3 bases are TGCGCCAGCAGCCAGGGGACAGGAGCCTACGAGCAGTACTTC. The chain employs TRBV5-1 and TRBJ2-7; 8 nucleotides match TRBD1. The CDR3 is made up of 14 amino acids. The junction had 5 bases not matched to a gene; V was cut back by 4 bases and J by 2 bases. Germline V gene data show CDR1 as SGHRS and CDR2 as YFSETQ.

The sample holds one count of this clone. The chain links TRBV15 to TRBJ1-2, with a weak D call TRBD1 (5 bases). The germline CDR1 and CDR2 sequences are LNHNV and YYDKDF (reference sequence). V lost 6 bases and J 8 bases, leaving 10 bases between the germline ends. The CDR3 contains 11 residues. The CDR3 reads CATSGGAGYTF. CDR3 nucleotide sequence: TGTGCCACCAGTGGCGGGGCCGGCTACACCTTC.

This rearrangement joins TRBV5-6 to TRBJ2-5; 9 bases map to TRBD1. CDR3 length equals 15 residues. Germline CDR1 reads SGHDT; CDR2 reads YYEEEE. V lost 2 bases to trimming and J lost 5 bases; unmatched junction nucleotides: 7. The CDR3, as DNA: TGTGCCAGCAGCTTCATACAGGGGGCTTGGGAGACCCAGTACTTC. The encoded protein is CASSFIQGAWETQYF.

The chain employs TRBV6-5 and TRBJ2-3; D is perhaps TRBD2 (6 bases). Germline V CDR1 and CDR2: MNHEY, SVGAGI. V was trimmed by 8 bases and J by 1 base, leaving 10 bases between them. The CDR3 spans 13 residues. CDR3 bases: TGTGCCAGCCTTCCGGGAGGCACAGATACGCAGTATTTT. It encodes CASLPGGTDTQYF.

The rearrangement uses TRBV7-9 and TRBJ1-3, with D possibly being TRBD1 (6 bases). The CDR3 runs to 15 residues. V was clipped by 2 bases and J by 7 bases, with 15 bases between them. Germline CDR1 and CDR2: SEHNR and FQNEAQ (reference sequence). In DNA form, the CDR3 reads TGTGCCAGCAGCTTATTTTCAGGGGATTGGAACACCATATATTTT. It specifies CASSLFSGDWNTIYF.

J is TRBJ1-2 and V is TRBV5-5; TRBD1 is a possible D gene (6 bases). The CDR3 contains 14 residues. Trimming cost V 4 bases and J 6 bases, with 16 bases left between them. The germline CDR1 and CDR2 sequences are SGHKS and YYEKEE (reference sequence). CDR3 protein: CASSQDSQVNGYTF. CDR3 in DNA: TGTGCCAGCAGCCAGGACAGCCAGGTAAATGGCTACACCTTC.

V and J are TRBV14 and TRBJ2-7, with 12 positions matching TRBD2. The CDR3 extends over 17 amino acids. With 5 bases clipped from V and 5 bases from J, the junction kept 13 bases outside the gene matches. Germline CDR1 reads SGHDN; CDR2 reads FVKESK. The CDR3 loop reads CASSVSKTSGRIHEQYF. CDR3 nucleotide sequence: TGTGCCAGCAGCGTAAGTAAGACTAGCGGGAGAATCCACGAGCAGTACTTC.

CDR3 region: CASRRRTGGFATNEKLFF. The CDR3, as DNA: TGTGCCAGCAGGAGGAGGACGGGGGGTTTTGCAACTAATGAAAAACTGTTTTTT. This rearrangement joins TRBV2 to TRBJ1-4; a weak D match, TRBD1 (5 bases). Germline CDR1 SNHLY, CDR2 FYNNEI. The ends were cut back, 6 bases at V and 0 bases at J, with 20 bases in the middle. The CDR3 length is 18 residues.

The rearrangement joins TRBV5-1 to TRBJ2-1, with TRBD1 matching over 7 bases. This CDR3 contains 15 residues. J was trimmed by 3 bases and V by 0 bases; bases with no gene match: 3. Germline V CDR1 and CDR2: SGHRS, YFSETQ. The DNA of the CDR3 is TGCGCCAGCAGCTTGGAGGGGGACAGCTACAATGAGCAGTTCTTC. As protein: CASSLEGDSYNEQFF.

This rearrangement joins TRBV18 to TRBJ1-3; D is perhaps TRBD1 (6 bases). From germline, CDR1 is KGHSH and CDR2 LQKENI. V was shortened by 4 bases and J by 0 bases, with 10 bases between the two germline ends. The CDR3 runs to 15 residues. The CDR3 bases are TGTGCCAGCTCACTACAGGGCTTCTCTGGAAACACCATATATTTT. Residues: CASSLQGFSGNTIYF.

The chain couples TRBV15 to TRBJ2-2; TRBD2 aligns across 10 bases. V dropped 5 bases and J dropped 1; count of bases not matched to a gene: 4. This CDR3 is built from 16 residues. Germline loops: CDR1 LNHNV, CDR2 YYDKDF (reference sequence). CDR3 region: CATSSWTSGNTGELFF. CDR3 DNA: TGTGCCACCAGCTCCTGGACTAGCGGGAACACCGGGGAGCTGTTTTTT.

This rearrangement joins TRBV7-2 to TRBJ2-7; TRBD2 matches at 11 bases. Per the germline V gene, CDR1 is SGHTA and CDR2 is FQGNSA. V shed 5 bases and J 4 bases; nucleotides not matched to a gene: 7. The length of the CDR3 is 15 residues. The CDR3 bases are TGTGCCAGCAGCCACACTAGCGGGAGTGTATACGAGCAGTACTTC. It yields the protein CASSHTSGSVYEQYF.

V and J are TRBV12-3 or TRBV12-4 and TRBJ2-5; no clear D gene. Trimming pared 3 bases from V and 2 bases from J, leaving 7 bases between. The CDR3 totals 13 residues. Here the CDR3 DNA reads TGTGCCAGCAGTTTGAGGCGGCAAGAGACCCAGTACTTC. Its protein product is CASSLRRQETQYF.

This chain links TRBV3-1 (or the pseudogene TRBV3-2) with TRBJ2-4, with D hard to call. Germline values: CDR1 LGHDT, CDR2 YNNKEL (reference sequence). Trimming shortened V by 1 base and J by 0 bases, and 10 bases separated the two germline ends. The length of the CDR3 is 16 residues. The CDR3 nucleotides read TGTGCCAGCAGCCAAGGGTCGAGATTAGCCAAAAACATTCAGTACTTC. Protein sequence: CASSQGSRLAKNIQYF.

This sequence joins TRBV19 and TRBJ1-6; D gene unclear. This CDR3 is built from 14 residues. Trimming shortened V by 5 bases and J by 7 bases, and 12 bases separated the two germline ends. The germline V gene encodes CDR1 LNHDA and CDR2 SQIVND (reference sequence). CDR3 in DNA: TGTGCCAGTAGTGGACTCGGACGGAATTCACCCCTCCACTTT. This sequence encodes CASSGLGRNSPLHF.

On this clone: The same CDR3 arises from other DNA sequences in this sample as well. This chain connects TRBV19 to TRBJ1-5; no reliable D call. The CDR3 totals 14 residues. V was cut by 2 bases and J by 4 bases, with 9 bases left in between. Germline loops: CDR1 LNHDA, CDR2 SQIVND (reference sequence). The CDR3 reads CASSILRGNQPQHF. In nucleotides, the CDR3 is TGTGCCAGTAGTATACTTCGCGGGAATCAGCCCCAGCATTTT.

The gene calls are TRBV11-2 and TRBJ2-3; the match to TRBD2 covers 8 bases. CDR1 is SGHAT, CDR2 FQNNGV, per germline. The J segment lost 0 bases and the V segment lost 0 bases, leaving 8 bases of the junction unmatched. The CDR3 covers 18 residues. The CDR3 sequence: CASSLDLVRGASTDTQYF. As DNA, the CDR3 is TGTGCCAGCAGCTTAGATCTGGTGCGGGGGGCCAGCACAGATACGCAGTATTTT.

This chain's CDR3 is CSVDGLAEETQYF. Written as DNA, the CDR3 is TGCAGCGTTGATGGCCTAGCGGAAGAGACCCAGTACTTC. The V and J genes are TRBV29-1 and TRBJ2-5, with TRBD2 matching over 7 bases. The V gene's germline CDR1 is SQVTM and CDR2 ANQGSEA. The CDR3 has 13 amino acids. V lost 3 bases, J lost 3 bases, and 4 bases stayed unmatched.